This T cell receptor (beta chain) was identified during a study of cytomegalovirus exposure and HLA in healthy donors. The germline gives CDR1 PRHDT, CDR2 FYEKMQ (reference sequence). This CDR3 comprises 13 residues. V was clipped by 2 bases and J by 0 bases, with 5 bases between them. This clone was seen a handful of times. As yet, its antigen is unknown. It was with 60 Vbeta and 13 Jbeta primers that the PCR ran. Only in-frame clones appear in the TCRdb table, and some are missing; sequencing was by immunoSEQ multiplex PCR. The table shows 180,000 or so clones, with about 9% occurring only once. Donors were nominally healthy when sampled, though unrecorded immune exposures were likely. Whole-study findings and limits: As was reported, the classifier diagnosed cytomegalovirus status with high specificity and sensitivity. Associated with HLA alleles at 0.05 false discovery rate in a later analysis were about 17,000 TCR beta sequences. V segments that were indistinguishable, TRBV6-2 and TRBV6-3 among them, were omitted from analysis.

V gene TRBV13 combines with J gene TRBJ2-7; D not certain. This receptor was taken from a woman in her 30s in good health and CMV-seropositive. Input material: PBMCs. CDR3 in DNA: TGTGCCAGCAGCTTAAGGAGCTCCTACGAGCAGTACTTC. Its translation: CASSLRSSYEQYF. Drawing the rest from reference TRBV13 and TRBJ2-7, the complete variable domain is AAGVIQSPRHLIKEKRETATLKCYPIPRHDTVYWYQQGPGQDPQFLISFYEKMQSDKGSIPDRFSAQQFSDYHSELNMSSLELGDSALYFCASSLRSSYEQYFGPGTRLTVT.